These 9 T cell receptor beta chains were all obtained from the same sample, sequenced in a study of identical twins (dated by TCRdb to about 2016). The method was 5' RACE. The instrument was an Illumina HiSeq 2000. TCRdb trimmed the raw reads at Q25, called clones with MiXCR and kept productive beta chains. Rows are combined by CDR3 protein, so each entry shows the most common genes and DNA. The sample table records roughly 480,000 distinct CDR3 sequences; approximately 24% of these occur just once. The ten largest clones take up 2.9% of the sample. The sample was also reused in another study, on T cells expressing NK-cell markers.

The specimen sequenced was CD4+ T cells sorted from blood. The source is a woman between 18 and 29 years old in good health.

In its sample, this clonotype was seen many times. The CDR3 sequence is CASSFTRLSEQYF. The CDR3 DNA reads TGTGCCAGCAGCTTTACAAGGCTTTCCGAGCAGTACTTC. J is TRBJ2-7 and V is TRBV7-6, with D hard to call. This CDR3 is built from 13 residues. Between the trimmed V and J ends, which lost 3 bases and 6 bases, there was a span of 12 bases. CDR1 is SGHVS, CDR2 FNYEAQ, per germline.

V gene TRBV5-1 combines with J gene TRBJ2-4; D not resolved. Germline CDR1 and CDR2: SGHRS and YFSETQ. With 0 bases removed from V and 0 bases from J, the gap between germline ends came to 10 bases. This CDR3 spans 16 amino acids. The CDR3: CASSLEAGIAKNIQYF. The CDR3 bases are TGCGCCAGCAGCTTGGAGGCAGGAATAGCCAAAAACATTCAGTACTTC.

This chain's CDR3 is CASSLATVSNEKLFF. As DNA, the CDR3 is TGTGCCAGCAGCTTAGCGACAGTTAGTAATGAAAAACTGTTTTTT. The chain is built from TRBV7-9 and TRBJ1-4; weak D call: TRBD1 (5 bases). V was trimmed by 0 bases and J by 4 bases, leaving 9 bases between them. The CDR3 covers 15 residues. Germline CDR1 reads SEHNR; CDR2 reads FQNEAQ (reference sequence). Full variable domain (missing parts from reference TRBV7-9 and TRBJ1-4): DTGVSQNPRHKITKRGQNVTFRCDPISEHNRLYWYRQTLGQGPEFLTYFQNEAQLEKSRLLSDRFSAERPKGSFSTLEIQRTEQGDSAMYLCASSLATVSNEKLFFGSGTQLSVL.

The count of this clonotype is one. The rearrangement links TRBV10-3 to TRBJ2-6; D ambiguous. The CDR3 spans 15 residues. The V and J ends lost 2 bases and 2 bases respectively, with 7 bases between them. Germline V gene lookup returns CDR1 ENHRY and CDR2 SYGVKD. The CDR3 sequence is CAISEEVPGANVLTF. CDR3 bases: TGTGCCATCAGTGAGGAAGTGCCTGGGGCCAACGTCCTGACTTTC.

V gene TRBV5-6 combines with J gene TRBJ2-2; the D is unclear. CDR3 length: 13 residues. The germline CDR1 and CDR2 sequences are SGHDT and YYEEEE. With 3 bases removed from V and 7 bases from J, the gap between germline ends came to 10 bases. Here the CDR3 DNA reads TGTGCCAGCAGCTCTAAGTTCAGCGGGGAGCTGTTTTTT. This codes for CASSSKFSGELFF.

The J gene is TRBJ2-3, the V gene TRBV6-5, with TRBD2 matching 10 bases. V shed 2 bases, J shed 5 bases, and the junction held 4 bases outside the gene matches. This CDR3 region has 15 residues. Germline V gene data show CDR1 as MNHEY and CDR2 as SVGAGI. The CDR3 region is CASSYTSGVGDTQYF. For the CDR3, the DNA is TGTGCCAGCAGTTACACTAGCGGGGTTGGAGATACGCAGTATTTT.

This clonotype was picked up many times. The chain links TRBV5-1 to TRBJ1-1, with D unresolved. Germline lookup yields CDR1 SGHRS and CDR2 YFSETQ. V shed 0 bases and J shed 3 bases, with 12 bases lying between them. This CDR3 spans 15 amino acids. CDR3 DNA sequence: TGCGCCAGCAGCTTGGGGATATCCCGAGACACTGAAGCTTTCTTT. Protein: CASSLGISRDTEAFF.

This clonotype appeared many times. This sequence joins TRBV7-3 and TRBJ2-1; 9 nucleotides align to TRBD1. Looked up from germline, CDR1 is SGHTA and CDR2 is FQGTGA. The CDR3 runs to 15 residues. V dropped 3 bases and J dropped 4; count of bases not matched to a gene: 4. In DNA form, the CDR3 reads TGTGCCAGCAGCTTTTCCGGGACAGGGTACAATGAGCAGTTCTTC. This codes for CASSFSGTGYNEQFF.

The chain uses TRBV9 and TRBJ2-6; 9 positions agree with TRBD2. V was clipped by 4 bases and J by 0 bases; unmatched bases: 11. The length of the CDR3 is 19 residues. The germline CDR1 and CDR2 sequences are SGDLS and YYNGEE. CDR3 region: CASSPRASGTSSGANVLTF. DNA for the CDR3: TGTGCCAGCAGCCCGAGGGCTAGCGGGACCTCCTCTGGGGCCAACGTCCTGACTTTC.